Shown below are 30 T cell receptor beta chains from a single sample sequenced in a study of shared clonotypes between healthy human individuals. Profiled with immunoSEQ multiplex PCR; TCRdb holds only in-frame clones, not every one. This sample has about 980,000 clones, with roughly 72% found just once. The sample was memory CD4+ T cells sorted from blood. Subset here: CD45RA-negative fraction. These receptors originate from a man between 18 and 35 years old in good health.

J is TRBJ2-2 and V is TRBV11-3, with D tentatively TRBD1 (5 bases). Germline V CDR1 and CDR2: SGHNT, YENEEA. The CDR3 covers 13 residues. The V gene lost 8 bases and the J gene lost 8 bases, with 15 bases spanning the gap. The CDR3, as DNA: TGTGCCAGCGGGGCGAGCGAATTGGGGGAGCTGTTTTTT. Amino acids: CASGASELGELFF.

J is TRBJ2-1 and V is TRBV7-8; D remains ambiguous. The CDR3 consists of 15 residues. V lost 6 bases, J lost 0 bases, and 12 bases lay in between. Germline CDR1 and CDR2: SGHVS and FQNEAQ. CDR3 region: CASSSTRTSYNEQFF. The DNA of the CDR3 is TGTGCCAGCAGTTCTACTCGTACCTCCTACAATGAGCAGTTCTTC.

The CDR3 DNA follows: TGTGCCTGCAACAAAAACACTGAAGCTTTCTTT. It codes for CACNKNTEAFF. The gene calls are TRBV30 and TRBJ1-1; D not certain. The CDR3 has 11 amino acids. Germline loops: CDR1 GTSNPN, CDR2 SVGIG (reference sequence). V was trimmed by 6 bases and J by 2 bases, leaving 7 bases between them.

V and J are TRBV10-3 and TRBJ1-1; tentatively, D is TRBD1 (6 bases). This CDR3 has 13 amino acids. The V gene's germline CDR1 is ENHRY and CDR2 SYGVKD. Trimming cost V 10 bases and J 3 bases, with 15 bases left between them. The CDR3 DNA reads as TGTGCCACTCAACAGGGAGCGGACACTGAAGCTTTCTTT. Its translation: CATQQGADTEAFF.

The chain has TRBV25-1 and TRBJ1-4; no clear D gene. Germline V gene lookup returns CDR1 MGHDK and CDR2 SYGVNS. The ends were cut back, 5 bases at V and 7 bases at J, with 11 bases in the middle. The length of the CDR3 is 13 residues. The CDR3 sequence is CASSRTIGEKLFF. In DNA form, the CDR3 reads TGTGCCAGCAGTCGTACCATTGGTGAAAAACTGTTTTTT.

This clone was seen repeatedly, ten times or more. The chain joins TRBV7-3 to TRBJ2-2, with D hard to call. V was clipped by 4 bases and J by 0 bases, with 6 bases between them. CDR3 length equals 14 residues. Germline V lookup: CDR1 SGHTA, CDR2 FQGTGA. The CDR3 DNA reads TGTGCCAGCAGCTCCCACGCGAACACCGGGGAGCTGTTTTTT. Translation gives CASSSHANTGELFF.

The chain links TRBV6-6 to TRBJ1-2, with TRBD1 matching 11 bases. CDR1 and CDR2 from the germline V gene are MNHNY and SVGAGI (reference sequence). The CDR3 contains 15 residues. V lost 5 bases and J lost 8; bases outside the gene matches: 10. The CDR3 here is CASSPPGQGESGYTF. The CDR3 nucleotides read TGTGCCAGCAGTCCTCCGGGACAGGGGGAATCCGGCTACACCTTC.

Remarks on this clone: This sample includes further DNA sequences coding for the same CDR3. This sequence joins TRBV4-1 and TRBJ1-3; TRBD1 matches 11 bases. The CDR3 length is 14 residues. The trim removed 1 base at V and 7 bases at J, leaving 0 bases unmatched. The germline V gene has CDR1 MGHRA and CDR2 YSYEKL. In DNA, the CDR3 is TGCGCCAGCAGCCAAGGGACAGGGGGCAACACCATATATTTT. The encoded protein is CASSQGTGGNTIYF.

The chain couples TRBV5-6 to TRBJ2-5; weak D call: TRBD2 (6 bases). This CDR3 region has 17 residues. Trimming removed 0 bases from V and 1 base from J, with 16 bases in between. The germline V gene encodes CDR1 SGHDT and CDR2 YYEEEE. The CDR3 region is CASSLAAGFGAQETQYF. As DNA, the CDR3 is TGTGCCAGCAGCTTGGCCGCGGGGTTCGGGGCCCAAGAGACCCAGTACTTC.

This CDR3 is CASSVAPGSNYEQYF. The DNA for the CDR3 is TGTGCCAGCAGCGTAGCCCCGGGTAGTAACTACGAGCAGTACTTC. The chain has TRBV9 and TRBJ2-7; D is uncertain. Germline V gene sequence: CDR1 SGDLS, CDR2 YYNGEE. The germline V and J ends were trimmed by 0 bases and 3 bases, with 13 bases remaining between them. The CDR3 spans 15 residues.

The V gene is TRBV14, the J gene TRBJ2-5; TRBD2 matches 11 bases. V was pared by 4 bases and J by 2 bases, with 3 bases of the junction left unmatched. Germline CDR1 SGHDN, CDR2 FVKESK. The CDR3 consists of 15 residues. This CDR3 is CASSLRTSGQETQYF. In DNA, the CDR3 is TGTGCCAGCAGCCTCCGGACTAGCGGGCAAGAGACCCAGTACTTC.

The J gene is TRBJ2-6, the V gene TRBV6-6; no firm D call. Trimming took 7 bases from V and 4 from J, leaving 8 bases between them. The CDR3 runs to 13 residues. Germline V CDR1 and CDR2: MNHNY, SVGAGI (reference sequence). Here the CDR3 reads CASTPAGANVLTF. The CDR3 DNA reads TGTGCCAGCACCCCCGCGGGGGCCAACGTCCTGACTTTC.

This clone appeared a single time. The V gene is TRBV6-6, the J gene TRBJ1-2, with D tentatively TRBD1 (5 bases). The V end lost 2 bases, the J end lost 6 bases, and 16 bases lay between the germline ends. CDR3 length equals 15 residues. CDR1 and CDR2 (germline): MNHNY, SVGAGI (reference sequence). CDR3 in amino acids: CASSYMPGGIDGYTF. CDR3 nucleotide sequence: TGTGCCAGCAGTTACATGCCTGGGGGTATCGATGGCTACACCTTC.

The chain links TRBV4-1 to TRBJ2-5, with D tentatively TRBD1 (5 bases). Between the trimmed V and J ends, which lost 2 bases and 5 bases, there was a span of 9 bases. The germline CDR1 and CDR2 sequences are MGHRA and YSYEKL. This CDR3 has 13 amino acids. CDR3 residues: CASSQSGLETQYF. The CDR3 DNA reads TGCGCCAGCAGCCAATCAGGGTTGGAGACCCAGTACTTC.

The chain is built from TRBV5-1 and TRBJ2-1; tentative D call: TRBD1 (7 bases). This CDR3 spans 16 amino acids. Trimming shortened V by 4 bases and J by 4 bases, and 18 bases separated the two germline ends. Germline-derived CDR1 and CDR2 are SGHRS and YFSETQ. DNA of the CDR3: TGCGCCAGCAGCCTGACTAGGGGACAGTTATACAATGAGCAGTTCTTC. The encoded protein is CASSLTRGQLYNEQFF.

This clone was seen more than once but under ten times. The chain joins TRBV9 to TRBJ1-3, with a tentative D call TRBD1 (5 bases). Germline values: CDR1 SGDLS, CDR2 YYNGEE. This CDR3 spans 17 amino acids. V lost 2 bases, J lost 0 bases, and 15 bases lay in between. CDR3 sequence: CASSVGGWDPSGNTIYF. CDR3 coding DNA: TGTGCCAGCAGCGTGGGAGGGTGGGACCCCTCTGGAAACACCATATATTTT. The full variable domain, in which reference TRBV9 and TRBJ1-3 provide the parts outside the CDR3, is DSGVTQTPKHLITATGQRVTLRCSPRSGDLSVYWYQQSLDQGLQFLIQYYNGEERAKGNILERFSAQQFPDLHSELNLSSLELGDSALYFCASSVGGWDPSGNTIYFGEGSWLTVV.

This rearrangement joins TRBV18 to TRBJ2-3; 8 nucleotides agree with TRBD2. J lost 8 bases, V lost 3 bases, and 13 bases had no gene match. The CDR3 totals 16 residues. Looked up from germline, CDR1 is KGHSH and CDR2 is LQKENI. The CDR3 reads CASSPPLAGGPGTQYF. CDR3 in DNA: TGTGCCAGCTCACCGCCTCTGGCGGGGGGCCCCGGTACGCAGTATTTT.

This sequence joins TRBV9 and TRBJ2-3, with TRBD1 as a possible D gene (5 bases). V was clipped by 5 bases and J by 0 bases, with 10 bases between them. CDR1 and CDR2 (germline): SGDLS, YYNGEE. The CDR3 sequence is 14 residues long. CDR3 sequence: CASSGGHSTDTQYF. CDR3 in DNA: TGTGCCAGCAGTGGCGGACACAGCACAGATACGCAGTATTTT. The variable domain in full, completed from reference TRBV9 and TRBJ2-3, reads DSGVTQTPKHLITATGQRVTLRCSPRSGDLSVYWYQQSLDQGLQFLIQYYNGEERAKGNILERFSAQQFPDLHSELNLSSLELGDSALYFCASSGGHSTDTQYFGPGTRLTVL.

V and J are TRBV19 and TRBJ2-3; D ambiguous. V lost 0 bases and J 3 bases, leaving 7 bases between the germline ends. Germline V gene data show CDR1 as LNHDA and CDR2 as SQIVND (reference sequence). This CDR3 contains 14 residues. The CDR3 loop is CASSIDRRTDTQYF. In nucleotides, the CDR3 is TGTGCCAGTAGTATAGATCGCAGGACAGATACGCAGTATTTT.

This clone came up a few times. The CDR3 is CASKPDRVAGELFF. In DNA form, the CDR3 reads TGTGCCAGCAAGCCGGACAGGGTGGCCGGGGAGCTGTTTTTT. The J gene is TRBJ2-2, the V gene TRBV2, with 8 bases aligning to TRBD1. The CDR3 is made up of 14 amino acids. Germline V gene lookup returns CDR1 SNHLY and CDR2 FYNNEI. With V trimmed by 7 bases and J by 6 bases, 7 bases remained unmatched.

The V call is TRBV11-3, the J call TRBJ2-2, with D perhaps given as TRBD1 or TRBD2 (5 bases each). Germline values: CDR1 SGHNT, CDR2 YENEEA. Between the trimmed V and J ends, which lost 5 bases and 10 bases, there was a span of 14 bases. CDR3 length: 13 residues. CDR3 sequence: CASSPVRGEELFF. The CDR3 DNA sequence: TGTGCCAGCAGCCCCGTGAGGGGCGAGGAGCTGTTTTTT.

This chain links TRBV5-4 with TRBJ1-2; D is undetermined. This CDR3 has 15 amino acids. Germline V gene sequence: CDR1 SGHNT, CDR2 YYREEE (reference sequence). Trimming pared 1 base from V and 2 bases from J, leaving 12 bases between. CDR3 residues: CASSLNHKGNYGYTF. In nucleotides, the CDR3 is TGTGCCAGCAGCTTGAATCATAAGGGAAACTATGGCTACACCTTC.

Concerning this clone itself: Other DNA sequences of this sample code for an identical CDR3. The chain joins TRBV11-2 to TRBJ2-5, with D possibly being TRBD2 (6 bases). From germline, CDR1 is SGHAT and CDR2 FQNNGV. This CDR3 has 13 residues. V was trimmed by 4 bases and J by 2 bases, leaving 8 bases between them. The CDR3 bases are TGTGCCAGCAGCTCCGCGGGGCAAGAGACCCAGTACTTC. This codes for CASSSAGQETQYF.

The chain carries TRBV5-1 and TRBJ2-5, with 7 bases lining up with TRBD1. The J segment lost 2 bases and the V segment lost 4 bases, leaving 8 bases of the junction unmatched. The germline CDR1 and CDR2 sequences are SGHRS and YFSETQ. The CDR3 spans 15 residues. The CDR3 DNA reads as TGCGCCAGCAGCCAAACGGGACAGCTTCAAGAGACCCAGTACTTC. Protein product: CASSQTGQLQETQYF.

V usage is TRBV7-2 and J usage is TRBJ2-1, with D possibly matching TRBD2 (6 bases). This CDR3 has 14 residues. V was trimmed by 5 bases and J by 5 bases, leaving 13 bases between them. The germline gives CDR1 SGHTA, CDR2 FQGNSA. The CDR3 spells CASSLEGGNNEQFF. CDR3 in DNA: TGTGCCAGCAGCCTAGAAGGAGGGAACAATGAGCAGTTCTTC.

This clone turned up a few times. This sequence joins TRBV30 and TRBJ2-5; D is ambiguous. V lost 3 bases, J lost 4 bases, and 6 bases lay in between. This CDR3 region has 11 residues. Germline assignment: CDR1 GTSNPN and CDR2 SVGIG (reference sequence). The CDR3 sequence is CAWRARETQYF. CDR3 bases: TGTGCCTGGAGAGCGAGAGAGACCCAGTACTTC.

The rearrangement links TRBV25-1 to TRBJ2-1; 11 bases are shared with TRBD2. CDR1 MGHDK and CDR2 SYGVNS come from the germline V gene. This CDR3 has 16 residues. Trimming took 4 bases from V and 4 from J; bases not matched to a gene: 6. The CDR3 is CASSGIAGGSYNEQFF. The CDR3 DNA is TGTGCCAGCAGTGGGATAGCGGGAGGGTCGTACAATGAGCAGTTCTTC.

The gene calls are TRBV29-1 and TRBJ2-3; D unresolved. Trimming took 4 bases from V and 4 from J, leaving 6 bases between them. The germline V gene encodes CDR1 SQVTM and CDR2 ANQGSEA. The CDR3 is 11 amino acids. CDR3 sequence reads: CSVGVADTQYF. The CDR3 DNA follows: TGCAGCGTTGGGGTGGCAGATACGCAGTATTTT.

The gene calls are TRBV5-4 and TRBJ2-5; 12 bases align to TRBD1. CDR3 length: 15 amino acids. V was clipped by 5 bases and J by 5 bases; unmatched bases: 7. The germline gives CDR1 SGHNT, CDR2 YYREEE (reference sequence). The CDR3 spells CASRLGQGAQETQYF. In nucleotides, the CDR3 is TGTGCCAGCAGACTGGGACAGGGGGCGCAGGAGACCCAGTACTTC. Full variable domain (remainder filled in from reference TRBV5-4 and TRBJ2-5): ETGVTQSPTHLIKTRGQQVTLRCSSQSGHNTVSWYQQALGQGPQFIFQYYREEENGRGNFPPRFSGLQFPNYSSELNVNALELDDSALYLCASRLGQGAQETQYFGPGTRLLVL.

The rearrangement uses TRBV6-6 and TRBJ1-5; D call uncertain. Germline-derived CDR1 and CDR2 are MNHNY and SVGAGI (reference sequence). Between the trimmed V and J ends, which lost 5 bases and 5 bases, there was a span of 10 bases. The CDR3 is 13 amino acids. CDR3 amino acids: CASSPVFDQPQHF. DNA of the CDR3: TGTGCCAGCAGTCCGGTCTTCGATCAGCCCCAGCATTTT.